This T cell receptor beta chain was recovered during a study of siplizumab effects on memory and regulatory T cells. Study-level results: Naive T cells appeared more varied than memory cells and looked like key alloresponse contributors. Alloreactive clones mapping to unstimulated subsets formed only a minor fraction. Relative to controls at about 27%, mappable alloreactive CD4+ clones exhibited a mean Treg-derived proportion of approximately 70% with siplizumab.

A remark on this clone: Its cognate antigen is unknown.

Assays were performed on 95,000 to 100,000 TCR templates per sample. Only in-frame clones appear in the TCRdb table, and some are missing; sequencing was by immunoSEQ multiplex PCR. The data hold some 100,000 clones, with roughly 94% observed a single time. This CDR3 has 15 amino acids. Germline V CDR1 and CDR2: MDHEN, SYDVKM. Trimming took off 4 bases at V and 2 bases at J, with 14 bases between the two ends. The sequencing sample was made of non-Treg CD4+ T cells sorted from blood. This sequence originates from a human donor in good health. The J gene is TRBJ1-1, the V gene TRBV28, with D perhaps TRBD1 (6 bases). The DNA for the CDR3 is TGTGCCAGCAGTTCCCCAGGGGCCCCCAACACTGAAGCTTTCTTT. This codes for CASSSPGAPNTEAFF.